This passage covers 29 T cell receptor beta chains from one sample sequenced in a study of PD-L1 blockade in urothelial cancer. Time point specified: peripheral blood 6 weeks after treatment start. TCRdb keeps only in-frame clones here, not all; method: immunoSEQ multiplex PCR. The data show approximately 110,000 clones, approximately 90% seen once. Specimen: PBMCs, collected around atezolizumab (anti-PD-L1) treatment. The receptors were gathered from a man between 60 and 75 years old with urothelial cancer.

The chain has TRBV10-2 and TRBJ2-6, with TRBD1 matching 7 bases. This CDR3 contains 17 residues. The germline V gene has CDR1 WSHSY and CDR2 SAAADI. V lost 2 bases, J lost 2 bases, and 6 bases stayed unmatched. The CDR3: CASSEVGGAAGANVLTF. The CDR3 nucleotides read TGCGCCAGCAGTGAGGTAGGGGGCGCGGCTGGGGCCAACGTCCTGACTTTC.

CDR3: CASSSPGTSGYYGYTF. CDR3 DNA: TGTGCCAGCAGTTCTCCCGGGACATCCGGTTACTATGGCTACACCTTC. J is TRBJ1-2 and V is TRBV28; possibly TRBD1 for D (6 bases). CDR3 length: 16 residues. Trimming left V 4 bases short and J 3 bases short, with 18 bases between. Germline CDR1 MDHEN, CDR2 SYDVKM.

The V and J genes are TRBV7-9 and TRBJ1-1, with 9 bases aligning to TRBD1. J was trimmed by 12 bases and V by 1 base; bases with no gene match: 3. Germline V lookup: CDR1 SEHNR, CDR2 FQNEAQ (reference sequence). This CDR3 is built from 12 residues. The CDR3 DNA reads TGTGCCAGCAGCTTAGGACAGGGGGTGACTTTCTTT. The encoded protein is CASSLGQGVTFF.

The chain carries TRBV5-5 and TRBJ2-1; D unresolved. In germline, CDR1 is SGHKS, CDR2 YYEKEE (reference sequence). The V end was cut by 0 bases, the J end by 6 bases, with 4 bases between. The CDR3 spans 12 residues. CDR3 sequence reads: CASSLAGNEQFF. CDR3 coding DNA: TGTGCCAGCAGCTTGGCGGGCAATGAGCAGTTCTTC.

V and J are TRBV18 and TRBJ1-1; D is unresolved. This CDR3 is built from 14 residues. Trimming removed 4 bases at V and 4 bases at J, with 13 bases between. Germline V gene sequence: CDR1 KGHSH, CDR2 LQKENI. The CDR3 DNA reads TGTGCCAGCTCACAACAGAACCAAGTCACTGAAGCTTTCTTT. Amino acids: CASSQQNQVTEAFF.

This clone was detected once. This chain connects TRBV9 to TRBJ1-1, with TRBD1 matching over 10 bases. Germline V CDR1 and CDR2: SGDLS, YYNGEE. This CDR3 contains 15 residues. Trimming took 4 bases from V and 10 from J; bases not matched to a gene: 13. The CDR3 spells CASSPWDRGAGGAFF. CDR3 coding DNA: TGTGCCAGCAGCCCCTGGGACAGGGGCGCGGGCGGAGCTTTCTTT.

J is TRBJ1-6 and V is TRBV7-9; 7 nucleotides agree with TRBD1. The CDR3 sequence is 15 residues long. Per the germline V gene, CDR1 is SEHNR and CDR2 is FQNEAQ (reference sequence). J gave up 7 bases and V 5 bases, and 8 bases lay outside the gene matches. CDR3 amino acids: CASSLDTRGNSPLHF. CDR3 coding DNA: TGTGCCAGCAGCCTCGATACCAGGGGGAATTCACCCCTCCACTTT.

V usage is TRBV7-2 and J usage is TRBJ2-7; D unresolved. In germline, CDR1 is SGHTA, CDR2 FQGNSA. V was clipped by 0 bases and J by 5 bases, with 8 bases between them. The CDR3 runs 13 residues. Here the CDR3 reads CASSLAQVNEQYF. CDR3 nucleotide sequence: TGTGCCAGCAGCTTAGCGCAGGTCAACGAGCAGTACTTC. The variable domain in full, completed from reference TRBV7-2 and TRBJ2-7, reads GAGVSQSPSNKVTEKGKDVELRCDPISGHTALYWYRQSLGQGLEFLIYFQGNSAPDKSGLPSDRFSAERTGGSVSTLTIQRTQQEDSAVYLCASSLAQVNEQYFGPGTRLTVT.

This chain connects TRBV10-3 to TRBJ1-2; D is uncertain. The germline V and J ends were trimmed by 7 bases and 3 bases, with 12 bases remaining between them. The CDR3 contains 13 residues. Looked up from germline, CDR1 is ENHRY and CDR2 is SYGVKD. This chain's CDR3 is CAITAGGDYGYTF. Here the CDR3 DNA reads TGTGCCATCACGGCGGGTGGCGACTATGGCTACACCTTC.

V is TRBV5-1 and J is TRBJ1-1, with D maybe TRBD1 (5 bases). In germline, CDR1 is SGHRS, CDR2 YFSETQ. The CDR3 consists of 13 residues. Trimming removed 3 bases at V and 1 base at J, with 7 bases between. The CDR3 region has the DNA TGCGCCAGCAGCTCCGGACAGAACACTGAAGCTTTCTTT. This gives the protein CASSSGQNTEAFF. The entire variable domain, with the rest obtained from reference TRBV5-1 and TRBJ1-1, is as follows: KAGVTQTPRYLIKTRGQQVTLSCSPISGHRSVSWYQQTPGQGLQFLFEYFSETQRNKGNFPGRFSGRQFSNSRSEMNVSTLELGDSALYLCASSSGQNTEAFFGQGTRLTVV.

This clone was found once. The DNA for the CDR3 is TGCGCCAGCAGTTCGGACAGGCTATCCACTGAAGCTTTCTTT. It codes for CASSSDRLSTEAFF. The rearrangement links TRBV5-1 to TRBJ1-1, with TRBD1 matching 7 bases. Germline CDR1 is SGHRS and CDR2 is YFSETQ. V trimming: 5 bases; J trimming: 4 bases; junction bases outside the gene matches: 8. The CDR3 totals 14 residues.

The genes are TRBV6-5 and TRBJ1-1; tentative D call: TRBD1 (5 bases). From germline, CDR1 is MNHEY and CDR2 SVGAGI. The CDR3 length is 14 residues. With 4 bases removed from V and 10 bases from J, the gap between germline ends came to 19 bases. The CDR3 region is CASSSGTKRGRAFF. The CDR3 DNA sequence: TGTGCCAGCAGTTCCGGGACTAAAAGGGGACGAGCTTTCTTT.

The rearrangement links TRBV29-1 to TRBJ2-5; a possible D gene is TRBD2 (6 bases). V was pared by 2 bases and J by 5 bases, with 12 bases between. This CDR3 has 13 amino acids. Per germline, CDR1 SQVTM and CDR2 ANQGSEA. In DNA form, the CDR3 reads TGCAGCGTTGAAAAAAGCGGAGGGGAGACCCAGTACTTC. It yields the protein CSVEKSGGETQYF.

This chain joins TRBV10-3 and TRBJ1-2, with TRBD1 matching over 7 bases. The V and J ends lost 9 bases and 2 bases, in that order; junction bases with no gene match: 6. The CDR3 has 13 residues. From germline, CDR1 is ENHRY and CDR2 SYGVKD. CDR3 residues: CAITGEMNYGYTF. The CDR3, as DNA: TGTGCCATTACAGGGGAAATGAACTATGGCTACACCTTC.

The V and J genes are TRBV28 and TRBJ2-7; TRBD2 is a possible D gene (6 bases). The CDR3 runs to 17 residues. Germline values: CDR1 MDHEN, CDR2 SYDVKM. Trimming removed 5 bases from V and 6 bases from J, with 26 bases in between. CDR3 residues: CASSPGGAGPRLGEQYF. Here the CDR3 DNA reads TGTGCCAGCAGTCCCGGAGGGGCGGGACCTCGGTTGGGCGAGCAGTACTTC.

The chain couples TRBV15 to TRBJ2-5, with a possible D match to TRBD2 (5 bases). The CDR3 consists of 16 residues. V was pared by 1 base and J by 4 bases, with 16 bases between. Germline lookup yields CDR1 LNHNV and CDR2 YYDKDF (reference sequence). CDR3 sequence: CATSRGVEVTGETQYF. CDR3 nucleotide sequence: TGTGCCACCAGCAGAGGGGTGGAGGTCACGGGAGAGACCCAGTACTTC.

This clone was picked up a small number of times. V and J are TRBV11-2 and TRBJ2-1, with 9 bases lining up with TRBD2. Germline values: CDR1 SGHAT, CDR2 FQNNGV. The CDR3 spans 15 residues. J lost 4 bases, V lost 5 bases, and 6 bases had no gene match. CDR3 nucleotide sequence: TGTGCCAGCAGCCCTCTAGCGGGAACATACAATGAGCAGTTCTTC. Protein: CASSPLAGTYNEQFF.

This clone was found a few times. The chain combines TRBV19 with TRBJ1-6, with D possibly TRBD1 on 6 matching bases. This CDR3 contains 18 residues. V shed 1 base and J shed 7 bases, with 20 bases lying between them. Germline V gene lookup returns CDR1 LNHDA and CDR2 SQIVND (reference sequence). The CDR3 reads CASSIALERGGENSPLHF. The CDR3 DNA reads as TGTGCCAGTAGTATAGCCCTCGAGCGAGGGGGGGAAAATTCACCCCTCCACTTT.

The CDR3 reads CASSQGALSYEQYF. DNA for the CDR3: TGTGCCAGCTCACAGGGGGCGCTTTCCTACGAGCAGTACTTC. The gene calls are TRBV2 and TRBJ2-7; TRBD1 matches 9 bases. This CDR3 contains 14 residues. From germline, CDR1 is SNHLY and CDR2 FYNNEI. The V gene end was trimmed by 8 bases and the J gene end by 1 base; junction bases not matched to a gene: 6.

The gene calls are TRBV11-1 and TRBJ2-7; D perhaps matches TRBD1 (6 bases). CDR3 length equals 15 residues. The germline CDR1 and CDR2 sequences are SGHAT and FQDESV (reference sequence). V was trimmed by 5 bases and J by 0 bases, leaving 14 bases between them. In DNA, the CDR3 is TGTGCCAGCAGCCCTCGGACAGCCCCCTCCTACGAGCAGTACTTC. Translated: CASSPRTAPSYEQYF.

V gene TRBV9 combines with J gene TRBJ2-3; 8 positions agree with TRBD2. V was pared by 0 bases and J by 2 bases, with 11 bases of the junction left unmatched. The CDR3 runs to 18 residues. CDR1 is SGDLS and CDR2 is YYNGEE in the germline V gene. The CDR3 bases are TGTGCCAGCAGCGTAGGCTCTCCGGGGGGGATGAACACAGATACGCAGTATTTT. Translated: CASSVGSPGGMNTDTQYF.

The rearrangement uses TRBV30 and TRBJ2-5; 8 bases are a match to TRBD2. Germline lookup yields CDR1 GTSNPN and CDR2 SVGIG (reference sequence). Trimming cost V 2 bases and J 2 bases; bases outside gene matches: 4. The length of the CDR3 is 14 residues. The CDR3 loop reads CAWSSGGPQETQYF. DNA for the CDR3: TGTGCCTGGAGTTCGGGGGGGCCTCAAGAGACCCAGTACTTC.

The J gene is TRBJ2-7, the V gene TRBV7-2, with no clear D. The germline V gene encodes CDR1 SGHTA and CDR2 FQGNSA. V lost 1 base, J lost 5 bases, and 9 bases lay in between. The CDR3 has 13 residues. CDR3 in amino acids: CASSLVGPDEQYF. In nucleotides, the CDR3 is TGTGCCAGCAGCTTAGTGGGCCCTGACGAGCAGTACTTC.

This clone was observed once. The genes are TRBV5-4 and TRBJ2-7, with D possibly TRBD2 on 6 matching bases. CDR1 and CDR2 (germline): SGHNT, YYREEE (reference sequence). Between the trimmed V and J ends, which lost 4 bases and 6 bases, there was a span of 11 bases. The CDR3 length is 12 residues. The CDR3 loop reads CASSPVGGEQYF. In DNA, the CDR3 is TGTGCCAGCAGCCCGGTGGGGGGCGAGCAGTACTTC.

The CDR3 nucleotides read TGTGCCAGCAGCTCCGGGACAGGGAATCAGCCCCAGCATTTT. It encodes CASSSGTGNQPQHF. V gene TRBV7-8 combines with J gene TRBJ1-5; TRBD1 matches at 9 bases. There are 14 residues in the CDR3. The junction had 2 bases not matched to a gene; V was cut back by 4 bases and J by 4 bases. Germline CDR1 is SGHVS and CDR2 is FQNEAQ.

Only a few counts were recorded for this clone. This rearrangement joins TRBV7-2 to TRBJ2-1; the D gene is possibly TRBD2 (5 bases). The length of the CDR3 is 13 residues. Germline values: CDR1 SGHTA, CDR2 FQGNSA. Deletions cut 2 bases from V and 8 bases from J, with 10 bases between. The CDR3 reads CASSLILVDEQFF. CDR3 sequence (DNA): TGTGCCAGCAGCTTAATACTAGTCGATGAGCAGTTCTTC.

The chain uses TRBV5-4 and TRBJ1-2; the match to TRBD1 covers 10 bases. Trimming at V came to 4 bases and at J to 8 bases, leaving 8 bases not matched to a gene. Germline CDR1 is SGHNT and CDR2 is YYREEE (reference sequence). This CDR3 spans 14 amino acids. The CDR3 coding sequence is TGTGCCAGCAGCCCCGGACAGGGGGAGTGGGGCTACACCTTC. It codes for CASSPGQGEWGYTF.

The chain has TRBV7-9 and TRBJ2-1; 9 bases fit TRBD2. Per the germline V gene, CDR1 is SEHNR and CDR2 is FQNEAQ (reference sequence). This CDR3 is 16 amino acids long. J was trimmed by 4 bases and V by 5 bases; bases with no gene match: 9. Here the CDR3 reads CASSRGPGLAYNEQFF. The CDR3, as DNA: TGTGCCAGCAGCCGCGGGCCGGGACTAGCTTACAATGAGCAGTTCTTC.

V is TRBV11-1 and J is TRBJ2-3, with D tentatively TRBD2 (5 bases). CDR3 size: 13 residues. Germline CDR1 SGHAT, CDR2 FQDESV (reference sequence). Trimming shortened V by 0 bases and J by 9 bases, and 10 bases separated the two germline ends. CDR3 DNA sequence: TGTGCCAGCAGCTTAGCGGGAGTAGGCACGCAGTATTTT. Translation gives CASSLAGVGTQYF.